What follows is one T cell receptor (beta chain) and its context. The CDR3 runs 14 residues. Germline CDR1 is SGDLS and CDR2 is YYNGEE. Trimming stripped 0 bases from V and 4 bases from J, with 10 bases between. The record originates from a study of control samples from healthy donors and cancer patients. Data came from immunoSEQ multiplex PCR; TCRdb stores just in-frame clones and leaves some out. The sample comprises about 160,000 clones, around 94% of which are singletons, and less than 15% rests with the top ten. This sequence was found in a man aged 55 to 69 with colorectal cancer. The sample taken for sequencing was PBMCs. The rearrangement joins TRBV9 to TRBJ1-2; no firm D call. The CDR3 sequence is CASSVEAATYGYTF. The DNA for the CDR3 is TGTGCCAGCAGCGTAGAGGCAGCGACCTATGGCTACACCTTC.